The clone carrying this TCR beta chain appeared a single time. Its antigen is still unknown. In the same sample, other DNA sequences code for this CDR3. The PCR was carried out with 60 Vbeta primers and 13 Jbeta primers. The protocol was immunoSEQ multiplex PCR, while the TCRdb copy is restricted to in-frame clones and leaves out a portion. In the table there are fewer than 200,000 clones, around 79% of which are singletons. CDR3 size: 16 residues. This sample was taken from a study of cytomegalovirus exposure and HLA in healthy donors. Findings of the study overall: There were a few CMV-associated chains whose specificity for CMV antigens was confirmed in vitro. In a later analysis, common viral pathogens appeared linked to several of the most significant clusters.

Sequencing was carried out using PBMCs. The V and J genes are TRBV7-5 and TRBJ2-1; the D call TRBD2 from the table was never checked on the DNA. TRBV7-5 is annotated as a pseudogene. The TCR comes from a female donor in good health and CMV-seronegative. This CDR3 is CARSLALRGLYNEQFF. CDR3 nucleotides: TGCGCCAGAAGCTTAGCGTTGCGGGGCCTTTACAATGAGCAGTTCTTC.